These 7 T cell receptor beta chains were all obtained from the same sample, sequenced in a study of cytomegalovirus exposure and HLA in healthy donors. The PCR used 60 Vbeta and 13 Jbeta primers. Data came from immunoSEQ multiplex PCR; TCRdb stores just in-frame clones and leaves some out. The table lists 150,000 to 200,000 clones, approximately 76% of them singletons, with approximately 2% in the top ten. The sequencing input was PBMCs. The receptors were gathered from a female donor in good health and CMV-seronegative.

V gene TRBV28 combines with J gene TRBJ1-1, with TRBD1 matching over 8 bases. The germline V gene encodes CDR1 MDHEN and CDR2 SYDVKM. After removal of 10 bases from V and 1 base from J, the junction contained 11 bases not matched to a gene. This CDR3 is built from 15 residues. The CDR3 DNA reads TGTGCCATCGGTCCACTACAGGGGGGGAACACTGAAGCTTTCTTT. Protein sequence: CAIGPLQGGNTEAFF. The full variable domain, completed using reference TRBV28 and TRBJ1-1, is DVKVTQSSRYLVKRTGEKVFLECVQDMDHENMFWYRQDPGLGLRLIYFSYDVKMKEKGDIPEGYSVSREKKERFSLILESASTNQTSMYLCAIGPLQGGNTEAFFGQGTRLTVV.

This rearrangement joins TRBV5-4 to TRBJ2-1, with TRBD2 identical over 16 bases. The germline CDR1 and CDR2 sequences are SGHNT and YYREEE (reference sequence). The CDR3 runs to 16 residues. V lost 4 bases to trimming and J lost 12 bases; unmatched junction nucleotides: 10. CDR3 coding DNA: TGTGCCAGCAGCCCGCCGGGGACTAGCGGGGGGGCGGGGCAGTTCTTC. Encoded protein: CASSPPGTSGGAGQFF.

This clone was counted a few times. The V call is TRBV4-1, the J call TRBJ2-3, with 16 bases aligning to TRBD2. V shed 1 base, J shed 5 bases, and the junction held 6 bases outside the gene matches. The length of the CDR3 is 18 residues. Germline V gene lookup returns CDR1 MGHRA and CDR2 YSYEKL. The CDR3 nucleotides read TGCGCCAGCAGCCAAGGGCCCGGGACTAGCGGGGGGGTAGATACGCAGTATTTT. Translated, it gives CASSQGPGTSGGVDTQYF.

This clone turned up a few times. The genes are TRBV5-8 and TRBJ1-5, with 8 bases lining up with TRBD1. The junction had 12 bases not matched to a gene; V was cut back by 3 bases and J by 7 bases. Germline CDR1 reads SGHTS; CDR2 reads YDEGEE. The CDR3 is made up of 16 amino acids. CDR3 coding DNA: TGTGCCAGCAGCTCCTGGACAGGGCCCGTGGGGCAGCCCCAGCATTTT. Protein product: CASSSWTGPVGQPQHF.

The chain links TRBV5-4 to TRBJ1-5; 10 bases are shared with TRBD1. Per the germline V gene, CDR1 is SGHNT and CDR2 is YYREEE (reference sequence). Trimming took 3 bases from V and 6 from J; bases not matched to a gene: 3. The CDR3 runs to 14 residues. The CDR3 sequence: CASSSDRGSQPQHF. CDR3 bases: TGTGCCAGCAGCTCGGACAGGGGGAGTCAGCCCCAGCATTTT. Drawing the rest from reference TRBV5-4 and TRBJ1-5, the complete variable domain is ETGVTQSPTHLIKTRGQQVTLRCSSQSGHNTVSWYQQALGQGPQFIFQYYREEENGRGNFPPRFSGLQFPNYSSELNVNALELDDSALYLCASSSDRGSQPQHFGDGTRLSIL.

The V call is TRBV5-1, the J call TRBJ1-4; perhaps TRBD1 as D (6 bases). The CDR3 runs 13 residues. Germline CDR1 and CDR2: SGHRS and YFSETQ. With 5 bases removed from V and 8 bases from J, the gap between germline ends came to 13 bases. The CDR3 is CASRTKGDEKLFF. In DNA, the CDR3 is TGCGCCAGCAGGACAAAGGGGGACGAAAAACTGTTTTTT.

As DNA, the CDR3 is TGTGCCAGCAGCGTAGATAGGAACCTCGGGAATTCACCCCTCCACTTT. Amino acids: CASSVDRNLGNSPLHF. V and J are TRBV9 and TRBJ1-6; no reliable D call. CDR1 is SGDLS and CDR2 is YYNGEE in the germline V gene. The V and J ends lost 0 bases and 7 bases respectively, with 14 bases between them. This CDR3 is built from 16 residues.